The 12 T cell receptor beta chains given below trace back to one sample, sequenced in a study of cytomegalovirus exposure and HLA in healthy donors. Amplification used 60 Vbeta primers and 13 Jbeta primers. Sequenced by immunoSEQ multiplex PCR; TCRdb stores in-frame clones only, minus some. The sample records more than 150,000 clones, 65% to 80% being singletons. The sequencing input was PBMCs. The receptors were sampled from a woman in her thirties or forties in good health and CMV-seropositive.

The chain combines TRBV2 with TRBJ1-3; 7 bases line up with TRBD1. J gave up 0 bases and V 6 bases, and 5 bases lay outside the gene matches. This CDR3 spans 15 amino acids. The germline gives CDR1 SNHLY, CDR2 FYNNEI. The CDR3 nucleotides are TGTGCCAGCAGGGCGACAGGGCTCTCTGGAAACACCATATATTTT. This gives the protein CASRATGLSGNTIYF.

The J gene is TRBJ1-6, the V gene TRBV6-4, with a possible D match to TRBD1 (5 bases). The CDR3 has 15 amino acids. The V end was cut by 0 bases, the J end by 8 bases, with 11 bases between. Germline V gene lookup returns CDR1 MRHNA and CDR2 SNTAGT. The CDR3 DNA sequence: TGTGCCAGCAGTGACTCGTCGTCGGGGGATTCACCCCTCCACTTT. It is translated as CASSDSSSGDSPLHF.

CDR3 region: CASKTGLTGYNEQFF. In DNA, the CDR3 is TGTGCCAGTAAAACAGGGCTCACGGGTTACAATGAGCAGTTCTTC. The chain carries TRBV19 and TRBJ2-1, with TRBD1 as a possible D gene (6 bases). This CDR3 spans 15 amino acids. V was shortened by 7 bases and J by 4 bases, with 17 bases between the two germline ends. Germline V lookup: CDR1 LNHDA, CDR2 SQIVND (reference sequence). Full variable domain (remainder filled in from reference TRBV19 and TRBJ2-1): DGGITQSPKYLFRKEGQNVTLSCEQNLNHDAMYWYRQDPGQGLRLIYYSQIVNDFQKGDIAEGYSVSREKKESFPLTVTSAQKNPTAFYLCASKTGLTGYNEQFFGPGTRLTVL.

The rearrangement links TRBV27 to TRBJ1-2, with D unclear. The length of the CDR3 is 14 residues. CDR1 is MNHEY, CDR2 SMNVEV, per germline (reference sequence). V was trimmed by 5 bases and J by 0 bases, leaving 10 bases between them. In DNA, the CDR3 is TGTGCCAGCAGTATAAACGCGGCTAACTATGGCTACACCTTC. Its translation is CASSINAANYGYTF.

J is TRBJ2-1 and V is TRBV2; D gene unclear. The CDR3 runs to 12 residues. Per the germline V gene, CDR1 is SNHLY and CDR2 is FYNNEI. V dropped 1 base and J dropped 6 bases, with 4 bases sitting between them. CDR3 residues: CASSEVVNEQFF. CDR3 nucleotides: TGTGCCAGCAGTGAAGTAGTCAATGAGCAGTTCTTC.

This chain uses TRBV28 with TRBJ2-6; D call uncertain. Germline V gene lookup returns CDR1 MDHEN and CDR2 SYDVKM. The CDR3 runs to 16 residues. The germline V and J ends were trimmed by 3 bases and 2 bases, with 11 bases remaining between them. CDR3 DNA: TGTGCCAGCAGTTTTCGCTTGTTAGCTGGGGCCAACGTCCTGACTTTC. Translated, it gives CASSFRLLAGANVLTF.

This clone showed up just a few times. DNA for the CDR3: TGCAGCGCCACCCTGCAGTGGAATGAGCAGTTCTTC. Its protein product is CSATLQWNEQFF. The J gene is TRBJ2-1, the V gene TRBV29-1; D not resolved. Germline-derived CDR1 and CDR2 are SQVTM and ANQGSEA. Trimming removed 7 bases from V and 7 bases from J, with 14 bases in between. The length of the CDR3 is 12 residues.

V gene TRBV6-5 combines with J gene TRBJ1-2; 10 bases are shared with TRBD1. With V trimmed by 2 bases and J by 7 bases, 1 base remained unmatched. CDR3 length: 13 residues. Germline CDR1 and CDR2: MNHEY and SVGAGI. The CDR3, as DNA: TGTGCCAGCAGTTACGACAGGGGGCTTGGCTACACCTTC. Residues: CASSYDRGLGYTF.

This clone showed up just a few times. This chain connects TRBV2 to TRBJ2-7, with 8 bases matching TRBD2. Per germline, CDR1 SNHLY and CDR2 FYNNEI. The J segment lost 2 bases and the V segment lost 7 bases, leaving 7 bases of the junction unmatched. The CDR3 sequence is 14 residues long. The CDR3 bases are TGTGCCAGCACTGTCGGGGGGGAAACCTACGAGCAGTACTTC. It codes for CASTVGGETYEQYF.

This clone was seen once. The chain carries TRBV30 and TRBJ1-1; D is unclear. Trimming took 2 bases from V and 0 from J, leaving 10 bases between them. Per the germline V gene, CDR1 is GTSNPN and CDR2 is SVGIG (reference sequence). CDR3 length: 14 residues. CDR3 nucleotide sequence: TGTGCCTGGAGTCGAACAGAAATGAACACTGAAGCTTTCTTT. It yields the protein CAWSRTEMNTEAFF.

The sample holds a few counts of this clone. V gene TRBV15 combines with J gene TRBJ2-7; 10 bases are shared with TRBD1. Germline lookup yields CDR1 LNHNV and CDR2 YYDKDF (reference sequence). The J segment lost 0 bases and the V segment lost 1 base, leaving 21 bases of the junction unmatched. The CDR3 sequence is 22 residues long. The CDR3 coding sequence is TGTGCCACCAGCAGAGGAGTTGGACAGGGGGTGCCCCGGGGGTTAGGCTCCTACGAGCAGTACTTC. Residues: CATSRGVGQGVPRGLGSYEQYF.

The chain combines TRBV13 with TRBJ1-1; a weak D match, TRBD1 (5 bases). Germline CDR1 PRHDT, CDR2 FYEKMQ (reference sequence). The CDR3 sequence is 15 residues long. The V and J ends lost 0 bases and 2 bases respectively, with 10 bases between them. The CDR3 loop is CASSLGLWTNTEAFF. DNA for the CDR3: TGTGCCAGCAGCTTAGGCCTTTGGACAAACACTGAAGCTTTCTTT.